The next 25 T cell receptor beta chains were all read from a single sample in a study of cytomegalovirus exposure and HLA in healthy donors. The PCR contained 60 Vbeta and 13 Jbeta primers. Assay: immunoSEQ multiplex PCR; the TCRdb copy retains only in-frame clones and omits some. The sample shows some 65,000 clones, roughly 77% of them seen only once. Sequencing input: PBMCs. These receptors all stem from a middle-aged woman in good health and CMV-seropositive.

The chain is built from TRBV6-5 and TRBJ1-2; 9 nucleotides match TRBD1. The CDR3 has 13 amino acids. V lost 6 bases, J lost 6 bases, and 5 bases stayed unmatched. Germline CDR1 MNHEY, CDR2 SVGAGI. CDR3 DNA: TGTGCCAGCAGGGACCGGACAGGGGATGGCTACACCTTC. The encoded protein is CASRDRTGDGYTF.

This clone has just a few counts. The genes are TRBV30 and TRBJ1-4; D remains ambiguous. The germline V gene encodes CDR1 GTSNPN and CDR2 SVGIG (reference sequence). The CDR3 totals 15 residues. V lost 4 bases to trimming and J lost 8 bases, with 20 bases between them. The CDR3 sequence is CAWNVGSPGYEKLFF. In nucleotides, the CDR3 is TGTGCCTGGAATGTTGGCTCACCGGGGTACGAAAAACTGTTTTTT.

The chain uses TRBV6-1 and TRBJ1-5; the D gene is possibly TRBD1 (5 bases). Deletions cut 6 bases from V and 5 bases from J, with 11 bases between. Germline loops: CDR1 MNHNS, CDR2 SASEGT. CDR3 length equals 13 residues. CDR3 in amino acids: CASSPTRDQPQHF. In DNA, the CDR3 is TGTGCCAGCAGCCCAACCAGGGATCAGCCCCAGCATTTT.

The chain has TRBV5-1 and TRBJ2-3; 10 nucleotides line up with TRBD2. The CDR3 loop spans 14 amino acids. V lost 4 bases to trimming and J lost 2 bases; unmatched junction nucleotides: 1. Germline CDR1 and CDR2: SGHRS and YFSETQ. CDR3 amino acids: CASSLAGVTDTQYF. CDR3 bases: TGCGCCAGCAGCCTAGCGGGGGTCACAGATACGCAGTATTTT.

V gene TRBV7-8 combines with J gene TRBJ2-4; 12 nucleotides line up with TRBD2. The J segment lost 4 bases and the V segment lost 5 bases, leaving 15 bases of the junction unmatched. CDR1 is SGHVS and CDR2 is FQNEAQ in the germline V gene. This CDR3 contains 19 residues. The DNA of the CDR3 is TGTGCCAGCAGCCCCCGGACTAGCGGGGCCACGGGAGGAAAAAACATTCAGTACTTC. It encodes CASSPRTSGATGGKNIQYF.

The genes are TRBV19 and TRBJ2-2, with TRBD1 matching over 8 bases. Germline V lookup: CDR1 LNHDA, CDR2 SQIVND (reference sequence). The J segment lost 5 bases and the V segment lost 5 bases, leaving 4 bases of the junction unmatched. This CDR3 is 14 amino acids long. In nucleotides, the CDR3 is TGTGCCAGTAGTGTAGGACAGGGTACCGGGGAGCTGTTTTTT. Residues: CASSVGQGTGELFF.

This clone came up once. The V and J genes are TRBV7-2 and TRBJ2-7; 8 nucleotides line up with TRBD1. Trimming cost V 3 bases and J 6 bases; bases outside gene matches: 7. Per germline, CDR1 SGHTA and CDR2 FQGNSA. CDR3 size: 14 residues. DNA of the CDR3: TGTGCCAGCAGCTTGGATTGGACAGGGATCGAGCAGTACTTC. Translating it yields CASSLDWTGIEQYF.

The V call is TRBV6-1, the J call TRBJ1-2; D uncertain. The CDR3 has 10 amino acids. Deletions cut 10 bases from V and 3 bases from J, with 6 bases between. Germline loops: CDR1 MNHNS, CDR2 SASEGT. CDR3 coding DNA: TGTGCCACTCAGGACTATGGCTACACCTTC. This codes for CATQDYGYTF.

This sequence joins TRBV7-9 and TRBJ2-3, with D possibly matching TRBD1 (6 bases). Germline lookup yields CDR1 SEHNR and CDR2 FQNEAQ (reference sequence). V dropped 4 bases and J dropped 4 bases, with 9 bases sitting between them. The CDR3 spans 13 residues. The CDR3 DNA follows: TGTGCCAGCAGCTCCACAGGGTCAGATACGCAGTATTTT. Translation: CASSSTGSDTQYF.

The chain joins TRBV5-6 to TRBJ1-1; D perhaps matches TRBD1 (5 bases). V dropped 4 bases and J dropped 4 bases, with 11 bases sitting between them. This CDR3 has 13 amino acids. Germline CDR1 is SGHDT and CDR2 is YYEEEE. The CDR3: CASSHDRRTEAFF. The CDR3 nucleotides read TGTGCCAGCAGCCATGACAGACGCACTGAAGCTTTCTTT.

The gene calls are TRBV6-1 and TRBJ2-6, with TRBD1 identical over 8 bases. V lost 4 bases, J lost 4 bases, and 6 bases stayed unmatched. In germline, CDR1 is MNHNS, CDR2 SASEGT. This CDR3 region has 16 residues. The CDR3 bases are TGTGCCAGCAGTGCCAGGACAGGGTCCGGGGCCAACGTCCTGACTTTC. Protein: CASSARTGSGANVLTF.

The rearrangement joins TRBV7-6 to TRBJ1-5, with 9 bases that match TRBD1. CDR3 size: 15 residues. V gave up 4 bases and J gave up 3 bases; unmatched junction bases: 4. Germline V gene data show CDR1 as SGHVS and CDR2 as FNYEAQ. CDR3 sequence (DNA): TGTGCCAGCAGCTCGGGACAGGGCTCCAATCAGCCCCAGCATTTT. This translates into CASSSGQGSNQPQHF.

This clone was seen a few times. The CDR3 reads CASRIRTGWEHTEAFF. The CDR3 coding sequence is TGTGCCAGCAGGATCCGGACAGGGTGGGAGCACACTGAAGCTTTCTTT. The chain couples TRBV27 to TRBJ1-1; TRBD1 matches 8 bases. V was pared by 6 bases and J by 3 bases, with 12 bases of the junction left unmatched. Germline CDR1 MNHEY, CDR2 SMNVEV (reference sequence). The CDR3 spans 16 residues.

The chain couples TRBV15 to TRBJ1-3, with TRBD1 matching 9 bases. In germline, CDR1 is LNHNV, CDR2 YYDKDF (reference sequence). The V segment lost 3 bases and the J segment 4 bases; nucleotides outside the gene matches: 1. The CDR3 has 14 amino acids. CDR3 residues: CATSSGTGGNTIYF. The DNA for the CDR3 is TGTGCCACCAGCAGCGGGACAGGGGGAAACACCATATATTTT.

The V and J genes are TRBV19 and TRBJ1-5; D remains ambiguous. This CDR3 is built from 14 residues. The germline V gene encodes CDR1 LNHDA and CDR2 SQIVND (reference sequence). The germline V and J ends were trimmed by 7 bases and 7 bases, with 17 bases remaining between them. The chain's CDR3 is CASTKWEGRQPQHF. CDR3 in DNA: TGTGCCAGTACCAAATGGGAGGGCCGGCAGCCCCAGCATTTT.

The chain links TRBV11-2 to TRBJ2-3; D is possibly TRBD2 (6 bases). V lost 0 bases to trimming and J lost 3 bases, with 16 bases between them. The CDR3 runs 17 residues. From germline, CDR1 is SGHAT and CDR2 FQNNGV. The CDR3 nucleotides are TGTGCCAGCAGCTTAGAAGGTGCGGGACGTCCTACAGATACGCAGTATTTT. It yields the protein CASSLEGAGRPTDTQYF.

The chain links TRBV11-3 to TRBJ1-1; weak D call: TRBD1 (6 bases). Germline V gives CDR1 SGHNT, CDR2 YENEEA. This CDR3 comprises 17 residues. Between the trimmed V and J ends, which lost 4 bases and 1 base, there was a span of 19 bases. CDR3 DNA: TGTGCCAGCAGCTGGGTCCAGGGGTCGTTTGCGAACACTGAAGCTTTCTTT. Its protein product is CASSWVQGSFANTEAFF.

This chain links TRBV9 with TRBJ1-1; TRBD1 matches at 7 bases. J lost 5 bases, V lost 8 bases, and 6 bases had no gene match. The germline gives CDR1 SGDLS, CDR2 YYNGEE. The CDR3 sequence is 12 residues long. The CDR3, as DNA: TGTGCCAGTGGACAGGCTTTAACTGAAGCTTTCTTT. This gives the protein CASGQALTEAFF.

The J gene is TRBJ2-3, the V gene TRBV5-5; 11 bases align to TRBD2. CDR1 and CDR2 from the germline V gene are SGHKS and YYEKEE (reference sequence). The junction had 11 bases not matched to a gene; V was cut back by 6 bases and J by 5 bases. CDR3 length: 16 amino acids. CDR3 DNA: TGTGCCAGCACCGTCTTACTAGCGGGGGTCGGAGATACGCAGTATTTT. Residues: CASTVLLAGVGDTQYF.

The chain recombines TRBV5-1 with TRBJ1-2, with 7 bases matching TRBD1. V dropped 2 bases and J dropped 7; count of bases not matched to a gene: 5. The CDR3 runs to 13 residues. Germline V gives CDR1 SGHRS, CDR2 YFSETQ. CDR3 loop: CASSFGTEAGYTF. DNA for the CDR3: TGCGCCAGCAGCTTCGGGACAGAGGCTGGCTACACCTTC. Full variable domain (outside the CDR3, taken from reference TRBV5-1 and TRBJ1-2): KAGVTQTPRYLIKTRGQQVTLSCSPISGHRSVSWYQQTPGQGLQFLFEYFSETQRNKGNFPGRFSGRQFSNSRSEMNVSTLELGDSALYLCASSFGTEAGYTFGSGTRLTVV.

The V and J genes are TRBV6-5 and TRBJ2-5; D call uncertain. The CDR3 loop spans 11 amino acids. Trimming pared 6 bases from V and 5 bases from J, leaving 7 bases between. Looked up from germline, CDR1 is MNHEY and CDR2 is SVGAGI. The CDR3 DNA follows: TGTGCCAGCAGGAGGTTGGAGACCCAGTACTTC. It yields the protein CASRRLETQYF.

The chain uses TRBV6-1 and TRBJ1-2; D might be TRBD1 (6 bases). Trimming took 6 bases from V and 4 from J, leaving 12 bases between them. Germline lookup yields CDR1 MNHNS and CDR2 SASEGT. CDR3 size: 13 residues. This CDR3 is CASRGRGTYGYTF. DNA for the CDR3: TGTGCCAGCAGGGGCAGGGGTACCTATGGCTACACCTTC.

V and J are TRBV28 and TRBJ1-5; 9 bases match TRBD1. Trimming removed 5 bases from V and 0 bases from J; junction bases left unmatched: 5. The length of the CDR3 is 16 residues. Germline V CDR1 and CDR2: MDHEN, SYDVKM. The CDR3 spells CASSNRQGDSNQPQHF. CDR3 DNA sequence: TGTGCCAGCAGTAACCGACAGGGGGATAGCAATCAGCCCCAGCATTTT.

CDR3 sequence reads: CASRGTARGSNQPQHF. The CDR3 DNA reads TGTGCCAGCAGAGGAACAGCCAGGGGTTCTAATCAGCCCCAGCATTTT. J is TRBJ1-5 and V is TRBV5-5; D may be TRBD1 (6 bases). This CDR3 has 16 amino acids. Germline V gives CDR1 SGHKS, CDR2 YYEKEE (reference sequence). V was shortened by 5 bases and J by 4 bases, with 19 bases between the two germline ends.

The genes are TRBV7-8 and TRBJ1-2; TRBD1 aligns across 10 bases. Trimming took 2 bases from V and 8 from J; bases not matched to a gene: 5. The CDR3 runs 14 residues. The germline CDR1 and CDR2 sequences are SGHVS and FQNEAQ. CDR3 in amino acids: CASSLWGTGDGYTF. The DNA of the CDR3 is TGTGCCAGCAGCTTATGGGGGACAGGGGACGGCTACACCTTC.